What follows are 18 T cell receptor beta chains derived from one specimen sequenced in a study of molecular identifiers for immune sequencing clone quantification. A single record per CDR3 protein comes from TCRdb applying MiXCR to the PCR reads. The top ten clones hold 0.74% of a sample with over 300,000 distinct CDR3 sequences, roughly 24% of them seen once. Sequenced material: naive CD8+ T cells from blood, with Jurkat cell RNA spiked in. Subset meaning: FACS-sorted CD8+CD4-CCR7+CD45RA+ naive T cells. These receptors were obtained from a human donor in good health. Some libraries in this study had Jurkat cell RNA spiked in.

This clonotype was counted a few times. V and J are TRBV18 and TRBJ2-3, with TRBD1 as a possible D gene (5 bases). Trimming took off 2 bases at V and 2 bases at J, with 11 bases between the two ends. CDR1 KGHSH and CDR2 LQKENI come from the germline V gene. The length of the CDR3 is 15 residues. The CDR3 sequence is CASSPDSVYTDTQYF. For the CDR3, the DNA is TGTGCCAGCTCACCAGACAGCGTATACACAGATACGCAGTATTTT.

This chain uses TRBV4-3 with TRBJ2-7, with a tentative D call TRBD2 (5 bases). CDR1 is LGHNA and CDR2 is YSLEER in the germline V gene. V lost 0 bases to trimming and J lost 0 bases, with 12 bases between them. The CDR3 loop spans 16 amino acids. CDR3 residues: CASSQEWEAASYEQYF. CDR3 nucleotide sequence: TGCGCCAGCAGCCAAGAATGGGAAGCGGCCTCCTACGAGCAGTACTTC.

The V gene is TRBV18, the J gene TRBJ2-3; D might be TRBD1 or TRBD2, each matching 8 bases. This CDR3 is 18 amino acids long. The V end lost 0 bases, the J end lost 2 bases, and 18 bases lay between the germline ends. Germline-derived CDR1 and CDR2 are KGHSH and LQKENI. CDR3 protein: CASSPPGTGLAVTDTQYF. For the CDR3, the DNA is TGTGCCAGCTCACCACCGGGGACAGGACTAGCCGTCACAGATACGCAGTATTTT.

There are a few counts of this clonotype. The rearrangement joins TRBV3-1 to TRBJ2-2; 10 positions agree with TRBD2. The CDR3 is 18 residues long. In germline, CDR1 is LGHDT, CDR2 YNNKEL (reference sequence). V shed 0 bases and J 0 bases; nucleotides not matched to a gene: 4. This CDR3 reads CASSQDLAGATNTGELFF. CDR3 nucleotide sequence: TGTGCCAGCAGCCAAGATCTAGCGGGAGCCACGAACACCGGGGAGCTGTTTTTT.

The rearrangement uses TRBV7-9 and TRBJ1-3, with D perhaps matching TRBD1 (5 bases). Germline V gives CDR1 SEHNR, CDR2 FQNEAQ (reference sequence). Between the trimmed V and J ends, which lost 1 base and 2 bases, there was a span of 9 bases. This CDR3 contains 15 residues. CDR3 in amino acids: CASSLVSTAGNTIYF. As DNA, the CDR3 is TGTGCCAGCAGCTTAGTATCGACAGCTGGAAACACCATATATTTT.

This clonotype has a count of ten or more. V gene TRBV4-3 combines with J gene TRBJ2-1; D is unresolved. V lost 1 base and J lost 9, with 10 bases in between. The CDR3 totals 13 residues. The V gene's germline CDR1 is LGHNA and CDR2 YSLEER. The CDR3 sequence: CASSQADSLEQFF. CDR3 DNA sequence: TGCGCCAGCAGCCAAGCCGATAGCCTTGAGCAGTTCTTC.

This clonotype occurred many times. The chain carries TRBV4-1 and TRBJ1-1; 10 bases fit TRBD1. With V trimmed by 0 bases and J by 11 bases, 9 bases remained unmatched. The CDR3 sequence is 15 residues long. CDR1 MGHRA and CDR2 YSYEKL come from the germline V gene. The DNA of the CDR3 is TGCGCCAGCAGCCAAGATCCCGGGACAGGGGAGAAGGCTTTCTTT. This codes for CASSQDPGTGEKAFF.

There are many counts of this clonotype. V gene TRBV28 combines with J gene TRBJ2-7, with 9 positions matching TRBD2. In germline, CDR1 is MDHEN, CDR2 SYDVKM. The junction had 6 bases not matched to a gene; V was cut back by 4 bases and J by 5 bases. The CDR3 covers 14 residues. The CDR3 nucleotides read TGTGCCAGCAGTTCCCCAAGGACTAGCGACGAGCAGTACTTC. This sequence encodes CASSSPRTSDEQYF.

Comments on this clonotype: No conserved phenylalanine or tryptophan is present at the end of the CDR3, so a read error is the likely explanation. The CDR3 region is CASSPPRGSGSSEQYL. The CDR3 bases are TGTGCCAGCAGTCCCCCGCGGGGTAGCGGGAGCTCCGAGCAGTACCTC. The V gene is TRBV28, the J gene TRBJ2-7; TRBD2 matches 9 bases. The CDR3 is made up of 16 amino acids. Per germline, CDR1 MDHEN and CDR2 SYDVKM. After removal of 5 bases from V and 6 bases from J, the junction contained 14 bases not matched to a gene.

About this clonotype: It is likely a read error, because the conserved phenylalanine at the end of the CDR3 is missing. The chain recombines TRBV6-5 with TRBJ2-7; 7 nucleotides agree with TRBD1. The V and J ends lost 5 bases and 3 bases, in that order; junction bases with no gene match: 4. Germline V gene sequence: CDR1 MNHEY, CDR2 SVGAGI. The CDR3 has 13 amino acids. The CDR3 is CASSPGQSYEQYY. DNA for the CDR3: TGTGCCAGCAGTCCGGGACAGAGCTACGAGCAGTACTAC.

This clonotype has more than one count but fewer than ten. The chain recombines TRBV12-3 or TRBV12-4 with TRBJ2-1; D is unclear. V lost 1 base to trimming and J lost 7 bases, with 17 bases between them. The CDR3 contains 16 residues. Here the CDR3 reads CASSLGPRPGYNEQFF. The CDR3 coding sequence is TGTGCCAGCAGTTTAGGGCCCAGGCCGGGTTATAATGAGCAGTTCTTC.

The table lists this clonotype with many counts. The chain has TRBV12-3 or TRBV12-4 and TRBJ2-7; 8 bases match TRBD1. CDR3 length equals 13 residues. V dropped 6 bases and J dropped 4; count of bases not matched to a gene: 5. DNA of the CDR3: TGTGCCAGCAGCTCGACAGGGGCGTACGAGCAGTACTTC. Amino acids: CASSSTGAYEQYF.

The table lists this clonotype with a few counts. V usage is TRBV7-8 and J usage is TRBJ2-3; D possibly uses TRBD1 or TRBD2 (5 bases each). The CDR3 totals 15 residues. V lost 5 bases to trimming and J lost 0 bases, with 12 bases between them. Germline V gene lookup returns CDR1 SGHVS and CDR2 FQNEAQ. The CDR3 region has the DNA TGTGCCAGCAGCCGACCGGGACCCAGCACAGATACGCAGTATTTT. Translation: CASSRPGPSTDTQYF.

A few counts support this clonotype. Here the CDR3 reads CASSLLAGVISGANVLTF. CDR3 in DNA: TGTGCCAGCAGCCTCCTGGCGGGGGTAATCTCTGGGGCCAACGTCCTGACTTTC. V gene TRBV5-8 combines with J gene TRBJ2-6; 7 bases are a match to TRBD2. CDR1 and CDR2 (germline): SGHTS, YDEGEE. V gave up 4 bases and J gave up 0 bases; unmatched junction bases: 10. The CDR3 covers 18 residues.

This clonotype appeared a few times. The V call is TRBV6-6, the J call TRBJ2-1; 9 nucleotides align to TRBD2. The V segment lost 4 bases and the J segment 2 bases; nucleotides outside the gene matches: 15. The CDR3 is 19 amino acids. Germline values: CDR1 MNHNY, CDR2 SVGAGI (reference sequence). The CDR3 reads CASSFLQPLAGVAYNEQFF. CDR3 coding DNA: TGTGCCAGCAGTTTTCTACAACCTTTAGCGGGGGTTGCCTACAATGAGCAGTTCTTC.

This clonotype was observed many times. The DNA of the CDR3 is TGTGCCAGCAGCTGCACCGAGCATTTT. It specifies CASSCTEHF. The V and J genes are TRBV7-9 and TRBJ1-5; D not certain. CDR1 SEHNR and CDR2 FQNEAQ come from the germline V gene (reference sequence). V lost 4 bases and J 14 bases, leaving 6 bases between the germline ends. The CDR3 is made up of 9 amino acids.

The J gene is TRBJ2-7, the V gene TRBV12-3 or TRBV12-4; 9 bases align to TRBD1. The CDR3 has 11 amino acids. V lost 6 bases to trimming and J lost 9 bases; unmatched junction nucleotides: 3. The CDR3 here is CASSTGGGQYF. Here the CDR3 DNA reads TGTGCCAGCAGCACAGGGGGCGGGCAGTACTTC.

The sample holds many counts of this clonotype. The chain recombines TRBV4-3 with TRBJ2-7; either TRBD1 or TRBD2 may supply D (5 bases each). Germline V gene lookup returns CDR1 LGHNA and CDR2 YSLEER. Trimming cost V 3 bases and J 3 bases, with 12 bases left between them. This CDR3 comprises 14 residues. The CDR3 sequence is CASSQARDGYEQYF. CDR3 DNA sequence: TGCGCCAGCAGCCAGGCCCGGGACGGCTACGAGCAGTACTTC.